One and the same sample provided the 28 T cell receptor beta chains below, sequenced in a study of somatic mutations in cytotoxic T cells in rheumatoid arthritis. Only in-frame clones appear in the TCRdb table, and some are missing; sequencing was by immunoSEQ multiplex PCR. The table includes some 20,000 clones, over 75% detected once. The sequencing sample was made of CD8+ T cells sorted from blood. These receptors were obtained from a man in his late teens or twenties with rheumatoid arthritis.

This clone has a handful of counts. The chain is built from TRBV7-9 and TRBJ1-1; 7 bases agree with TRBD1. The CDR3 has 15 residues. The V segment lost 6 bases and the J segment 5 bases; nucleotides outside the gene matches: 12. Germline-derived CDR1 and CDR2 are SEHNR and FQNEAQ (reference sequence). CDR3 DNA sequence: TGTGCCAGCAGTCCTACAGGGGACCCCTGGACTGAAGCTTTCTTT. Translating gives CASSPTGDPWTEAFF. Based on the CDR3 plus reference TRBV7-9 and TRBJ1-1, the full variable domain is DTGVSQNPRHKITKRGQNVTFRCDPISEHNRLYWYRQTLGQGPEFLTYFQNEAQLEKSRLLSDRFSAERPKGSFSTLEIQRTEQGDSAMYLCASSPTGDPWTEAFFGQGTRLTVV.

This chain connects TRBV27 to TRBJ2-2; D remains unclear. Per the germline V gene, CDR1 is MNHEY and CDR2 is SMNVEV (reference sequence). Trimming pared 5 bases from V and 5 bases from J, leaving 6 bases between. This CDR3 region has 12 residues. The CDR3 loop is CASSMLTGELFF. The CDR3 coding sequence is TGTGCCAGCAGTATGTTAACCGGGGAGCTGTTTTTT.

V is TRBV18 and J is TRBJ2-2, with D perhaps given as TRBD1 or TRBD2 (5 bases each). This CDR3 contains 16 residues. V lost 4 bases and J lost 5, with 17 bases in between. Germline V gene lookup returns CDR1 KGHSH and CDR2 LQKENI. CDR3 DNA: TGTGCCAGCTCACGACGGGACCCTACATCAACCGGGGAGCTGTTTTTT. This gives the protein CASSRRDPTSTGELFF. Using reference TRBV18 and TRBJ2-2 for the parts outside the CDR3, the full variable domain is NAGVMQNPRHLVRRRGQEARLRCSPMKGHSHVYWYRQLPEEGLKFMVYLQKENIIDESGMPKERFSAEFPKEGPSILRIQQVVRGDSAAYFCASSRRDPTSTGELFFGEGSRLTVL.

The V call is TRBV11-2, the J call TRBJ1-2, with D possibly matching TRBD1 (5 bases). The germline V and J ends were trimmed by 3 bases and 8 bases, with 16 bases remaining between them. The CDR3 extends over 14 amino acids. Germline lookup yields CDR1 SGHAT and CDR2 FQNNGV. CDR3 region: CASSFTGAGGGYTF. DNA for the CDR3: TGTGCCAGCAGCTTTACCGGGGCAGGAGGCGGCTACACCTTC.

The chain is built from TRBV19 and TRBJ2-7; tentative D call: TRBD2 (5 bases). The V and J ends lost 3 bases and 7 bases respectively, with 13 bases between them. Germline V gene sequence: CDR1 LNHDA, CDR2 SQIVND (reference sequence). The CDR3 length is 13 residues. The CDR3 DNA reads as TGTGCCAGTAGTATGACGGGGAGATGGGAGCAGTACTTC. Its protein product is CASSMTGRWEQYF.

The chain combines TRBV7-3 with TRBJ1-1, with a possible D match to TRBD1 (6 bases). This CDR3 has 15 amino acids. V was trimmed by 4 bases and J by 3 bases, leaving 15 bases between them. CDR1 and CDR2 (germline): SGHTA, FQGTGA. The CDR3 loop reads CASSSLGGLDTEAFF. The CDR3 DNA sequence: TGTGCCAGCAGCTCTTTGGGGGGCTTAGACACTGAAGCTTTCTTT.

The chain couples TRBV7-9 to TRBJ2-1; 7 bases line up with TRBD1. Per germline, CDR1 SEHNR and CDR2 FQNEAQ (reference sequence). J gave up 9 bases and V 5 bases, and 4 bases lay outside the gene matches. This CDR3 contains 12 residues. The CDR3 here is CASSQGDSEQFF. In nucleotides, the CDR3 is TGTGCCAGCAGCCAGGGGGACAGTGAGCAGTTCTTC.

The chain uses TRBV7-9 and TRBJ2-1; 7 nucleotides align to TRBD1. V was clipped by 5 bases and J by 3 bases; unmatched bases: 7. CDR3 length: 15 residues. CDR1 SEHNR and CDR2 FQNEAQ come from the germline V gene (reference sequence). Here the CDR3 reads CASSVNRGDYNEQFF. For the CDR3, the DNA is TGTGCCAGCAGCGTTAACAGGGGCGACTACAATGAGCAGTTCTTC.

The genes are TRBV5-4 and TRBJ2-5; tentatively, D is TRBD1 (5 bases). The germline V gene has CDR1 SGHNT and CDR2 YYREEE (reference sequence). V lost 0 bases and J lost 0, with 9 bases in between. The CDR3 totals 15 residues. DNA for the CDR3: TGTGCCAGCAGCTTGGTTTGGGGCCACCAAGAGACCCAGTACTTC. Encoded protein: CASSLVWGHQETQYF. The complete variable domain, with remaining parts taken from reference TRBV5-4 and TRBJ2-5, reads ETGVTQSPTHLIKTRGQQVTLRCSSQSGHNTVSWYQQALGQGPQFIFQYYREEENGRGNFPPRFSGLQFPNYSSELNVNALELDDSALYLCASSLVWGHQETQYFGPGTRLLVL.

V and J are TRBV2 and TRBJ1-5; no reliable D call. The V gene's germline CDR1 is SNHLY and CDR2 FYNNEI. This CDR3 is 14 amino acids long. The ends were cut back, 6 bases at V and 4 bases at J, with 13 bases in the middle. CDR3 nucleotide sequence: TGTGCCAGCAGGGACGAACGGACTAATCAGCCCCAGCATTTT. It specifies CASRDERTNQPQHF.

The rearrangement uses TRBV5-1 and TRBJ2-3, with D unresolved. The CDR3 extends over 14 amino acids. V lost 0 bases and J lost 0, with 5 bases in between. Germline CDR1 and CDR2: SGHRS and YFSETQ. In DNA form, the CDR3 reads TGCGCCAGCAGCTTGGACACAAGCACAGATACGCAGTATTTT. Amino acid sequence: CASSLDTSTDTQYF.

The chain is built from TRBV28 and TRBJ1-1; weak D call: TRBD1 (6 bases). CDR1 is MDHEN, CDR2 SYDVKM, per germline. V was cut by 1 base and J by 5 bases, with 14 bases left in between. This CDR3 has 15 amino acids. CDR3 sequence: CASSLFGGARTEAFF. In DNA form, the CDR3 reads TGTGCCAGCAGTTTATTCGGGGGGGCGAGGACTGAAGCTTTCTTT.

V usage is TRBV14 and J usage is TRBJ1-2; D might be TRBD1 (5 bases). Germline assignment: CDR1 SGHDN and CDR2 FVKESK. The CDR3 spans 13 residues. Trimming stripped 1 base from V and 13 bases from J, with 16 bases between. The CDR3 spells CASSQVQGGSCTF. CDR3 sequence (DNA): TGTGCCAGCAGCCAAGTCCAGGGTGGGAGCTGCACCTTC.

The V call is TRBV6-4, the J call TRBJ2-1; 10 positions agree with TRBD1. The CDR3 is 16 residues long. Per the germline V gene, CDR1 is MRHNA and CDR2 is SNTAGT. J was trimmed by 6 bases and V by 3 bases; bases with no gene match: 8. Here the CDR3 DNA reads TGTGCCAGCAGTGAGTTCGCGGGACAGGGGTTCAATGAGCAGTTCTTC. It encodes CASSEFAGQGFNEQFF.

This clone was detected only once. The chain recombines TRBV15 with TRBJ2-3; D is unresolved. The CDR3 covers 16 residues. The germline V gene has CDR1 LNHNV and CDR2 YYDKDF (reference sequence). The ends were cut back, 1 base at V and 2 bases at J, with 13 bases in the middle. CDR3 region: CATSRAGSRVTDTQYF. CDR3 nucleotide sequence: TGTGCCACCAGCAGAGCTGGCAGCCGGGTCACAGATACGCAGTATTTT.

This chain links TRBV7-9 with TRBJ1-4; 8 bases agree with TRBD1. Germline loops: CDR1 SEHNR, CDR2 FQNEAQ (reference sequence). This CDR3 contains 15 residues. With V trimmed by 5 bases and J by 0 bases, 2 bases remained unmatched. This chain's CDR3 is CASSKQGATNEKLFF. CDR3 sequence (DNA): TGTGCCAGCAGCAAACAGGGGGCAACTAATGAAAAACTGTTTTTT.

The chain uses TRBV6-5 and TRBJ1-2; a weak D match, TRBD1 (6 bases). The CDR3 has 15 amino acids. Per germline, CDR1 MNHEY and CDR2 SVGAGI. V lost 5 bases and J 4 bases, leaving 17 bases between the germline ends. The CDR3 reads CASSPNREGSYGYTF. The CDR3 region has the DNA TGTGCCAGCAGTCCGAACAGGGAAGGGAGCTATGGCTACACCTTC.

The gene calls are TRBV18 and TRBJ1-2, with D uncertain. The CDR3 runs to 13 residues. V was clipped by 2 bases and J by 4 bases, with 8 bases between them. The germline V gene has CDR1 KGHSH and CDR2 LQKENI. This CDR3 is CASSPGGTYGYTF. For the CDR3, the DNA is TGTGCCAGCTCACCAGGTGGTACCTATGGCTACACCTTC.

CDR3 residues: CASSPTPIYGYTF. CDR3 DNA sequence: TGTGCCAGCAGTCCGACACCGATCTATGGCTACACCTTC. J is TRBJ1-2 and V is TRBV6-1; D unresolved. This CDR3 comprises 13 residues. V dropped 5 bases and J dropped 4 bases, with 11 bases sitting between them. CDR1 is MNHNS and CDR2 is SASEGT in the germline V gene.

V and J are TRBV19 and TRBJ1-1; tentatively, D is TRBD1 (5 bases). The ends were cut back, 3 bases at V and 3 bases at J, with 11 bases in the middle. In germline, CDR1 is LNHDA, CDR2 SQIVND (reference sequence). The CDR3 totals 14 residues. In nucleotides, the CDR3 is TGTGCCAGTAGTATCTGGGGCAGGGACACTGAAGCTTTCTTT. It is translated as CASSIWGRDTEAFF.

DNA for the CDR3: TGTGCCAGTAGTATAGGGGCCAGGGGATGGGCAGATACGCAGTATTTT. Encoded protein: CASSIGARGWADTQYF. The chain combines TRBV19 with TRBJ2-3; D possibly corresponds to TRBD1 (6 bases). This CDR3 region has 16 residues. CDR1 LNHDA and CDR2 SQIVND come from the germline V gene (reference sequence). V lost 1 base, J lost 4 bases, and 15 bases lay in between.

The CDR3 spells CASSYVPEVTEAFF. CDR3 nucleotides: TGTGCCAGCAGTTATGTCCCGGAGGTCACTGAAGCTTTCTTT. The chain uses TRBV6-5 and TRBJ1-1, with no clear D. Looked up from germline, CDR1 is MNHEY and CDR2 is SVGAGI. Trimming took off 3 bases at V and 4 bases at J, with 12 bases between the two ends. This CDR3 region has 14 residues.

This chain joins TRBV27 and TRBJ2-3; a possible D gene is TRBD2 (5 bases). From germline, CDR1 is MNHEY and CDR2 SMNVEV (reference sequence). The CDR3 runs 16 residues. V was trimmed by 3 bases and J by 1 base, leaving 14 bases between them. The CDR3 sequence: CASSFGLESGTDTQYF. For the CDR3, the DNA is TGTGCCAGCAGTTTTGGACTCGAGTCGGGCACAGATACGCAGTATTTT.

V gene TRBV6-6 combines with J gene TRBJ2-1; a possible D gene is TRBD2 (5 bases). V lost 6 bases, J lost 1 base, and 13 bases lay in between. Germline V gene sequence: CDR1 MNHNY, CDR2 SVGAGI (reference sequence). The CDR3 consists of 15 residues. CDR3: CASRLDSSSYNEQFF. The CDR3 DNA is TGTGCCAGCAGGTTGGACTCCTCTTCCTACAATGAGCAGTTCTTC.

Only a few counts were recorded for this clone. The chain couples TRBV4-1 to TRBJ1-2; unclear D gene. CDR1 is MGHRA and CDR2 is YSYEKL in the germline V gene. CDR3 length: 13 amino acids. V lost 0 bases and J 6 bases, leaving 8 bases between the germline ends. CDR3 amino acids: CASSQDARNGYTF. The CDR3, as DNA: TGCGCCAGCAGCCAAGACGCGAGGAATGGCTACACCTTC.

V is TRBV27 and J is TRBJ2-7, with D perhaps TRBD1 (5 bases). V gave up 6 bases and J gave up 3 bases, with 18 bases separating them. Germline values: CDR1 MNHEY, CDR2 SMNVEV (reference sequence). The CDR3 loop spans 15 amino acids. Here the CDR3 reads CASSISLADSYEQYF. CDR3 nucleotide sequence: TGTGCCAGCAGCATCTCTCTTGCCGACAGCTACGAGCAGTACTTC.

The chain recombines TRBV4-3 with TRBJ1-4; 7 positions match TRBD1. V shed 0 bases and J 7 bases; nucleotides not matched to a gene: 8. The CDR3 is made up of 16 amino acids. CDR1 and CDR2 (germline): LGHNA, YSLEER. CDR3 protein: CASSQEPGGVIEKLFF. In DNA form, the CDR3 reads TGCGCCAGCAGCCAAGAACCAGGGGGGGTGATTGAAAAACTGTTTTTT.

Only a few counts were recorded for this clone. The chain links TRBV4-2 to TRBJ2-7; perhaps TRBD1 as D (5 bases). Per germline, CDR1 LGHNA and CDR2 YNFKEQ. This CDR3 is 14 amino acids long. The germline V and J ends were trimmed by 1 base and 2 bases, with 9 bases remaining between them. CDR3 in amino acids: CASSQGTPPYEQYF. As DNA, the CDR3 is TGTGCCAGCAGCCAAGGGACACCGCCCTACGAGCAGTACTTC.